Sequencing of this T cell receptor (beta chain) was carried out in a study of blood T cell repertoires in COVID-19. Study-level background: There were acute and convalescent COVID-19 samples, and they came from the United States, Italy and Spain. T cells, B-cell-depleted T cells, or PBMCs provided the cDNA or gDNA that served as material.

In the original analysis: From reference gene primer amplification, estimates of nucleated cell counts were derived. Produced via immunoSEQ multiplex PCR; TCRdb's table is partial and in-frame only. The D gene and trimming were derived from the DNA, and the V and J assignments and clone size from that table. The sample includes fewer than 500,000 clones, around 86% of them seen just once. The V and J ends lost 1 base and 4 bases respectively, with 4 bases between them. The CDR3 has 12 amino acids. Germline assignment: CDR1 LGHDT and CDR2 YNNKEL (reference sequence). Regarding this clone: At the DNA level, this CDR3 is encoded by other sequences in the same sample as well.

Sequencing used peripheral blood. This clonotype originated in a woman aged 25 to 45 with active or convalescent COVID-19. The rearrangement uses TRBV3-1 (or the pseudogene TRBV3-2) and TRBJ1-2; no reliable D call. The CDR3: CASSQASYGYTF. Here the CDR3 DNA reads TGTGCCAGCAGCCAAGCTTCCTATGGCTACACCTTC.